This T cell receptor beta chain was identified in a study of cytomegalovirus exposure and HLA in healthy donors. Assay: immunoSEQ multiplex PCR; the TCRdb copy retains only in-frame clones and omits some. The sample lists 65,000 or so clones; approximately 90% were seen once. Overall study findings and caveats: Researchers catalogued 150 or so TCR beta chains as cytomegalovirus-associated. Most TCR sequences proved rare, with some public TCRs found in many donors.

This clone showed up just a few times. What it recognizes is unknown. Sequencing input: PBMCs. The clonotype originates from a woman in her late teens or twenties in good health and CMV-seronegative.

CDR3 in DNA: TGTGCCAGCAGTCCGGGACTAGGGGACACCGGGGAGCTGTTTTTT. Residues: CASSPGLGDTGELFF. The J gene is TRBJ2-2, the V gene TRBV6-5, with 8 bases aligning to TRBD2. The CDR3 length is 15 residues. Trimming removed 5 bases from V and 3 bases from J; junction bases left unmatched: 5. The V gene's germline CDR1 is MNHEY and CDR2 SVGAGI.